The 10 T cell receptor beta chains presented below share a single source sample, sequenced in a study of identical twins. TCRdb independently ran MiXCR on the 5' RACE reads; one entry per CDR3 protein. The sample contains 1.5 million to 2 million distinct CDR3 sequences, around 29% of which appear only once. Specimen: cord blood. Receptors originate from a newborn girl in good health.

The rearrangement links TRBV11-2 to TRBJ1-5; a weak D match, TRBD1 (6 bases). CDR3 length: 15 residues. The germline gives CDR1 SGHAT, CDR2 FQNNGV. V lost 0 bases and J lost 7, with 13 bases in between. CDR3 loop: CASSLDGGIGQPQHF. CDR3 nucleotide sequence: TGTGCCAGCAGCTTAGACGGGGGCATAGGGCAGCCCCAGCATTTT.

This clonotype was seen a handful of times. V is TRBV20-1 and J is TRBJ2-1; the match to TRBD2 covers 8 bases. Germline CDR1 reads DFQATT; CDR2 reads SNEGSKA (reference sequence). Trimming took 1 base from V and 4 from J; bases not matched to a gene: 9. There are 16 residues in the CDR3. CDR3 sequence: CSARGYGGAGYNEQFF. CDR3 sequence (DNA): TGCAGTGCTAGAGGTTACGGGGGGGCCGGGTACAATGAGCAGTTCTTC.

Written as DNA, the CDR3 is TGCAGTGCTAGGGTGGACATGGCTGCCAATCAGCCCCAGCATTTT. It yields the protein CSARVDMAANQPQHF. This chain links TRBV20-1 with TRBJ1-5, with D possibly matching TRBD1 (5 bases). Germline V gives CDR1 DFQATT, CDR2 SNEGSKA (reference sequence). This CDR3 comprises 15 residues. V gave up 3 bases and J gave up 3 bases, with 15 bases separating them.

This clonotype has just a few counts. V is TRBV18 and J is TRBJ2-7; the D is unclear. CDR1 is KGHSH and CDR2 is LQKENI in the germline V gene. This CDR3 is 14 amino acids long. V was shortened by 0 bases and J by 2 bases, with 8 bases between the two germline ends. The CDR3 DNA is TGTGCCAGCTCACCACCGGAAGGAACCTACGAGCAGTACTTC. Amino acid sequence: CASSPPEGTYEQYF.

At least ten counts were recorded for this clonotype. V and J are TRBV6-5 and TRBJ2-7; perhaps TRBD2 as D (6 bases). Germline CDR1 is MNHEY and CDR2 is SVGAGI. This CDR3 is built from 14 residues. V lost 2 bases to trimming and J lost 1 base, with 9 bases between them. CDR3 sequence (DNA): TGTGCCAGCAGTTACCGACGGGAGTCCTACGAGCAGTACTTC. Residues: CASSYRRESYEQYF.

This clonotype was seen a handful of times. The chain recombines TRBV27 with TRBJ2-7; D gene ambiguous. CDR3 size: 14 residues. V lost 2 bases and J lost 2, with 10 bases in between. Germline V gene sequence: CDR1 MNHEY, CDR2 SMNVEV (reference sequence). The CDR3 bases are TGTGCCAGCAGTTTACGCCCCCTAACCTACGAGCAGTACTTC. It specifies CASSLRPLTYEQYF.

The chain uses TRBV4-2 and TRBJ1-1; 11 bases are a match to TRBD1. The CDR3 length is 18 residues. V was clipped by 0 bases and J by 1 base; unmatched bases: 7. In germline, CDR1 is LGHNA, CDR2 YNFKEQ. This CDR3 is CASSQDSGTGGPNTEAFF. The DNA for the CDR3 is TGTGCCAGCAGCCAAGATTCCGGGACAGGGGGGCCGAACACTGAAGCTTTCTTT.

This clonotype was found a few times. The chain carries TRBV4-2 and TRBJ2-3; D remains unclear. Per the germline V gene, CDR1 is LGHNA and CDR2 is YNFKEQ. The CDR3 is 14 amino acids. V lost 0 bases to trimming and J lost 4 bases, with 8 bases between them. CDR3 bases: TGTGCCAGCAGCCAAGATATGCTTCCAGATACGCAGTATTTT. Encoded protein: CASSQDMLPDTQYF.

V and J are TRBV5-4 and TRBJ2-3; perhaps D is TRBD1 or TRBD2 (5 bases each). Germline CDR1 SGHNT, CDR2 YYREEE (reference sequence). Trimming cost V 5 bases and J 1 base, with 14 bases left between them. CDR3 length: 15 residues. In nucleotides, the CDR3 is TGTGCCAGCAGTCCCCCGGGGCCCGGCACAGATACGCAGTATTTT. Protein: CASSPPGPGTDTQYF.

This clonotype was seen many times. The V call is TRBV4-2, the J call TRBJ1-2; 8 bases match TRBD1. V lost 4 bases and J lost 0; bases outside the gene matches: 13. Germline CDR1 and CDR2: LGHNA and YNFKEQ. This CDR3 is built from 18 residues. CDR3 sequence reads: CASSPNRDRLISNYGYTF. For the CDR3, the DNA is TGTGCCAGCAGCCCTAACCGGGACAGGCTAATTTCTAACTATGGCTACACCTTC.